A selection of T cell receptor beta chains follows, all from one sample in a study of T-cell memory formation after mild COVID-19. TCRdb recomputed calls from the 5' RACE reads with MiXCR, one row per CDR3 protein. This table has roughly 600,000 distinct CDR3 sequences, 15% to 20% appearing once. The sample taken for sequencing was PBMCs or a T cell subset sorted from them (not recorded which). These receptors were obtained from an adult woman who had mild COVID-19 (a few samples of this study predate the infection). Cell type and time point are not known. Both conserved end residues are part of each CDR3. Fields, in order: V gene, clone size, J gene, D gene, CDR3 DNA, CDR3 protein. The D gene is left open where the match is weak. A clone size is listed for some rows: how often the clone was seen (once, few, many), or a class if it is expanded.

TRBV6-2/TRBV6-3	few	TRBJ2-1	TRBD1	TGTGCCAGCAGTTACCCGACAGGGAGCCCCCTATTCGGGCTCAATGAGCAGTTCTTC	CASSYPTGSPLFGLNEQFF
TRBV20-1	few	TRBJ1-1	.	TGCAGTGCTATCCCTTGGGAGGGAAACACTGAAGCTTTCTTT	CSAIPWEGNTEAFF
TRBV15	.	TRBJ1-4	TRBD1	TGTGCCACCAGCAGACGATACAGGGGCCTTGCGAATGAAAAACTGTTTTTT	CATSRRYRGLANEKLFF
TRBV11-3	.	TRBJ2-5	TRBD2	TGTGCCAGCAGCTTAGATGAACTAGCGGGAGGAGTCGGCGACCGGGATGAGACCCAGTACTTC	CASSLDELAGGVGDRDETQYF
TRBV13	.	TRBJ2-3	.	TGTGCCAGCAGCTTAGACAGACCAGATACGCAGTATTTT	CASSLDRPDTQYF
TRBV7-8	few	TRBJ2-1	TRBD2	TGTGCCAGCAGCTCGCCGAGGACTAGCGGAAGCAATGAGCAGTTCTTC	CASSSPRTSGSNEQFF
TRBV15	few	TRBJ2-1	.	TGTGCCACCAGCACCGATTCGAGTAATGAGCAGTTCTTC	CATSTDSSNEQFF
TRBV14	few	TRBJ1-1	.	TGTGCCAGCAGCCGGATGGCACAGGGCCCCACTGAAGCTTTCTTT	CASSRMAQGPTEAFF
TRBV6-2/TRBV6-3	.	TRBJ2-1	TRBD2	TGTGCCAGCAGTTACGTCGTGGGACTAGCGGACAATGAGCAGTTCTTC	CASSYVVGLADNEQFF
TRBV5-1	many	TRBJ2-7	TRBD2	TGCGCCAGCAGCTTGGCCCTAGCGGGAGCTGGCGAGCAGTACTTC	CASSLALAGAGEQYF
TRBV7-9	few	TRBJ1-2	.	TGTGCCAGCAGCTCCCCCGGGGTGGGGGCGCCCGGCTATGGCTACACCTTC	CASSSPGVGAPGYGYTF
TRBV5-1	few	TRBJ2-3	.	TGCGCCAGCAAAGTCGCGGCCACAGATACGCAGTATTTT	CASKVAATDTQYF
TRBV7-9	few	TRBJ2-3	.	TGTGCCAGCAGCCGATGGAGCAATAGCGGAGCGAGCCAGAAGACTGCGACGGATACGCAGTATTTT	CASSRWSNSGASQKTATDTQYF
TRBV7-2	.	TRBJ2-5	.	TGTGCCAGCAGCTTTACTGGACGATGGGGCGGGGAGACCCAGTACTTC	CASSFTGRWGGETQYF
TRBV20-1	few	TRBJ2-7	TRBD2	TGCAGTGCTAGACGGTTGACTAGCGGGTCCTACGAGCAGTACTTC	CSARRLTSGSYEQYF
TRBV27	.	TRBJ1-2	.	TGTGCCAGCAGTTTATTTTCTGGGGGCGCATTAGGCTACACCTTC	CASSLFSGGALGYTF
TRBV24-1	.	TRBJ2-1	.	TGTGCCACCAGTGAGGGTAGCTTTGAGCAGTTCTTC	CATSEGSFEQFF
TRBV12-3/TRBV12-4	.	TRBJ2-1	.	TGTGCCAGCAGCTCCCCTAGTATCAATGAGCAGTTCTTC	CASSSPSINEQFF
TRBV24-1	few	TRBJ2-3	TRBD1	TGTGCCACCAGCTCTTATCGACAGGGGGCCACAGATACGCAGTATTTT	CATSSYRQGATDTQYF
TRBV6-5	few	TRBJ1-1	TRBD1	TGTGCCAGCAGGAGGGGACAGAGGAACACTGAAGCTTTCTTT	CASRRGQRNTEAFF
TRBV7-3	.	TRBJ2-7	.	TGTGCCAGCAGCGCCGACGGGGGCCGTACCTACGAGCAGTACTTC	CASSADGGRTYEQYF
TRBV6-1	.	TRBJ2-7	.	TGTGCCTCCCAAGCGGGCGGTGCCCTCTCCTACGAGCAGTACTTC	CASQAGGALSYEQYF
TRBV18	.	TRBJ2-3	TRBD1	TGTGCCAGCTCAGACCCTTTTGGACAGGGGATAGATACGCAGTATTTT	CASSDPFGQGIDTQYF
TRBV6-1	few	TRBJ2-2	.	TGTGCCACCACAGGGCGTCGAACCGGGGAGCTGTTTTTT	CATTGRRTGELFF
TRBV3-1	few	TRBJ2-7	.	TGTGCCAGCAGCCAGGAAAGGCGGAGCTACGAGCAGTACTTC	CASSQERRSYEQYF
TRBV29-1	.	TRBJ2-3	TRBD2	TGCAGCGTTGAAGGGACTAGCGGCACAGATACGCAGTATTTT	CSVEGTSGTDTQYF
TRBV29-1	many	TRBJ2-3	.	TGCAGCGTTTGTGGTAGCGCAGATACGCAGTATTTT	CSVCGSADTQYF
TRBV11-2	few	TRBJ2-1	.	TGTGCCAGCAGCTTAGCCGGGCCGGATAAGTTCTTC	CASSLAGPDKFF
TRBV5-6	.	TRBJ2-5	TRBD1	TGTGCCAGCAGCTCGAGGCACAGGGGGGCGGGGGAGACCCAGTACTTC	CASSSRHRGAGETQYF